This T cell receptor beta chain was sequenced during a study of shared clonotypes between healthy human individuals. Overall study findings and caveats: Some naive CD4 clonotypes, roughly 4.8%, turned up in common across several donors. Depth was large, yet rarefaction showed that sorted-subset sequencing was incomplete.

Only CD45RO-negative cells positively selected for CCR7 counted as naive CD8 cells, so terminally differentiated effector memory CD45RA+ cells were excluded. Each of the donors was a healthy adult who was HIV-negative and had not had a recent acute infection or vaccination. Concerning this clone: Its antigen is not known.

Profiled with immunoSEQ multiplex PCR; TCRdb holds only in-frame clones, not every one. The table lists some 740,000 clones, approximately 92% of them singletons. The length of the CDR3 is 14 residues. The germline V gene has CDR1 MDHEN and CDR2 SYDVKM. Trimming took 2 bases from V and 3 from J, leaving 7 bases between them. The source material was naive CD8+ T cells sorted from blood. This sequence originates from a man between 25 and 39 years old in good health. The chain combines TRBV28 with TRBJ2-2, with D perhaps matching TRBD1 or TRBD2 (5 bases each). CDR3 sequence: CASSLRDHTGELFF. As DNA, the CDR3 is TGTGCCAGCAGTTTACGGGACCACACCGGGGAGCTGTTTTTT.